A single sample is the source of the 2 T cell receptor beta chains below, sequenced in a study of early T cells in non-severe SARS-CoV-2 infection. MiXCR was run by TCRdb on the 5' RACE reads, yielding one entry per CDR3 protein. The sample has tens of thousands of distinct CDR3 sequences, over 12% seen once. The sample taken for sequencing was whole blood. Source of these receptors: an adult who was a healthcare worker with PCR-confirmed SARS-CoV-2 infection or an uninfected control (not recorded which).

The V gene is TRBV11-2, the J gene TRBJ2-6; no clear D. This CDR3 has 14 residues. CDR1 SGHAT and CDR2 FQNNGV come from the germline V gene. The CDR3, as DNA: TGTGCAGGCCCACCGGCCTCTGGGGCCAACGTCCTGACTTTC. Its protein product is CAGPPASGANVLTF.

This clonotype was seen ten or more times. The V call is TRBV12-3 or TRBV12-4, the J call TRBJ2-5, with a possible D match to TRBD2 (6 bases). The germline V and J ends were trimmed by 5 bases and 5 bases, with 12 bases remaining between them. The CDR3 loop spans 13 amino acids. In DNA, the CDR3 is TGTGCCAGCAGTCAGTGGGGGGAGGAGACCCAGTACTTC. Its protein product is CASSQWGEETQYF.